The 23 T cell receptor beta chains given below trace back to one sample, sequenced in a study of blood T cells in healthy people across ages. The use of a sample-barcoded 5' primer and a J-beta primer mix characterized a second PCR of about 7 to 12 cycles. TCRdb reanalysed the 5' RACE reads using MiXCR and keeps one entry per CDR3 protein. This sample has some 690,000 distinct CDR3 sequences; 20% to 25% occur once, and the top ten carry roughly a fifth. The sequencing input was blood. Every receptor here comes from a man aged 70-80 years in good health.

This clonotype was observed a handful of times. This chain uses TRBV24-1 with TRBJ1-1; possible D gene TRBD1, 5 bases. V dropped 6 bases and J dropped 0 bases, with 7 bases sitting between them. The CDR3 has 13 amino acids. The germline gives CDR1 KGHDR, CDR2 SFDVKD. CDR3: CATSRGMNTEAFF. In DNA, the CDR3 is TGTGCCACCAGTCGGGGGATGAACACTGAAGCTTTCTTT.

The CDR3 here is CASSLSGFGNQPQHF. The CDR3 DNA is TGTGCCAGCAGCTTATCTGGGTTTGGGAATCAGCCCCAGCATTTT. The chain carries TRBV5-5 and TRBJ1-5; D uncertain. Per the germline V gene, CDR1 is SGHKS and CDR2 is YYEKEE (reference sequence). Deletions cut 2 bases from V and 4 bases from J, with 13 bases between. The CDR3 consists of 15 residues.

This clonotype was found many times. One end of the junction does not line up with germline, which may come from a read error. The chain carries TRBV5-1 and TRBJ2-5; 9 nucleotides line up with TRBD2. Germline V lookup: CDR1 SGHRS, CDR2 YFSETQ. The CDR3 consists of 15 residues. CDR3: CASSLISGGQETQYF. The CDR3 DNA reads TGTGCCAGCAGTTTGATTAGCGGGGGACAAGAGACCCAGTACTTC. Full variable domain (outside the CDR3, taken from reference TRBV5-1 and TRBJ2-5): KAGVTQTPRYLIKTRGQQVTLSCSPISGHRSVSWYQQTPGQGLQFLFEYFSETQRNKGNFPGRFSGRQFSNSRSEMNVSTLELGDSALYLCASSLISGGQETQYFGPGTRLLVL.

The chain recombines TRBV12-3 or TRBV12-4 with TRBJ1-3; D is undetermined. CDR3 length: 13 amino acids. V was cut by 4 bases and J by 0 bases, with 4 bases left in between. The CDR3 bases are TGTGCCAGCAGTTCCCCCTCTGGAAACACCATATATTTT. It codes for CASSSPSGNTIYF.

This clonotype appeared a few times. The chain recombines TRBV7-8 with TRBJ2-5; D is unresolved. V lost 4 bases to trimming and J lost 5 bases, with 17 bases between them. The CDR3 runs to 15 residues. CDR1 and CDR2 from the germline V gene are SGHVS and FQNEAQ. CDR3 protein: CASSSLVPVTETQYF. The CDR3 DNA sequence: TGTGCCAGCAGCTCCCTAGTCCCAGTAACGGAGACCCAGTACTTC.

The chain joins TRBV20-1 to TRBJ1-2, with D uncertain. This CDR3 has 15 amino acids. CDR1 DFQATT and CDR2 SNEGSKA come from the germline V gene (reference sequence). V gave up 3 bases and J gave up 3 bases, with 17 bases separating them. DNA of the CDR3: TGCAGTGCTAGGAGTGTGACGGCCTGGGACTATGGCTACACCTTC. It is translated as CSARSVTAWDYGYTF.

A few counts support this clonotype. The rearrangement uses TRBV18 and TRBJ2-5; perhaps D is TRBD1 or TRBD2 (5 bases each). Trimming took 2 bases from V and 2 from J, leaving 12 bases between them. Germline V gives CDR1 KGHSH, CDR2 LQKENI. This CDR3 is 15 amino acids long. In DNA form, the CDR3 reads TGTGCCAGCTCACCATCTGGGGACGGGCAAGAGACCCAGTACTTC. As protein: CASSPSGDGQETQYF.

J is TRBJ1-2 and V is TRBV7-8; 7 bases map to TRBD1. The CDR3 has 15 residues. Germline V CDR1 and CDR2: SGHVS, FQNEAQ. The J segment lost 3 bases and the V segment lost 5 bases, leaving 9 bases of the junction unmatched. CDR3: CASSPQTGLDYGYTF. The DNA for the CDR3 is TGTGCCAGCAGCCCCCAGACAGGGTTGGACTATGGCTACACCTTC.

The table lists this clonotype with a few counts. This chain connects TRBV12-3 or TRBV12-4 to TRBJ2-3; a possible D gene is TRBD2 (6 bases). V was cut by 3 bases and J by 12 bases, with 19 bases left in between. This CDR3 is 14 amino acids long. Here the CDR3 DNA reads TGTGCCAGCAGTTTGGGGACTCCCCTTACGACACAGTATTTT. As protein: CASSLGTPLTTQYF.

This chain links TRBV20-1 with TRBJ2-5; TRBD1 is a possible D gene (6 bases). The germline CDR1 and CDR2 sequences are DFQATT and SNEGSKA (reference sequence). The germline V and J ends were trimmed by 5 bases and 4 bases, with 17 bases remaining between them. This CDR3 spans 14 amino acids. CDR3 bases: TGCAGTGCTCACTCCGGGACACCGATAGAGACCCAGTACTTC. This gives the protein CSAHSGTPIETQYF.

In its sample, this clonotype was seen a few times. This chain uses TRBV29-1 with TRBJ1-1; D is possibly TRBD1 (6 bases). CDR1 SQVTM and CDR2 ANQGSEA come from the germline V gene. Trimming took 6 bases from V and 4 from J, leaving 15 bases between them. This CDR3 has 13 amino acids. This CDR3 is CSVKTQGITEAFF. CDR3 sequence (DNA): TGCAGCGTCAAAACCCAGGGGATCACTGAAGCTTTCTTT.

CDR3 nucleotides: TGCAGTGCCCCCAGGACGATCGGCAATGAGCAGTTCTTC. Translation gives CSAPRTIGNEQFF. The J gene is TRBJ2-1, the V gene TRBV20-1; D gene unclear. This CDR3 is built from 13 residues. Germline values: CDR1 DFQATT, CDR2 SNEGSKA (reference sequence). The V end was cut by 6 bases, the J end by 6 bases, with 15 bases between.

The chain has TRBV4-3 and TRBJ1-1, with D possibly matching TRBD1 (5 bases). Deletions cut 0 bases from V and 8 bases from J, with 13 bases between. This CDR3 has 14 amino acids. The germline V gene encodes CDR1 LGHNA and CDR2 YSLEER. The DNA of the CDR3 is TGCGCCAGCAGCCAAGATACTGGGCGGGACGAAGCTTTCTTT. It translates to CASSQDTGRDEAFF.

The V gene is TRBV20-1, the J gene TRBJ2-3, with D possibly TRBD2 on 5 matching bases. Per the germline V gene, CDR1 is DFQATT and CDR2 is SNEGSKA (reference sequence). The CDR3 totals 13 residues. V was shortened by 4 bases and J by 4 bases, with 12 bases between the two germline ends. Here the CDR3 DNA reads TGCAGTGCTATCTATGGTAGCGCAGATACGCAGTATTTT. Translating it yields CSAIYGSADTQYF.

This clonotype was counted between two and nine times. The CDR3 sequence: CATLTSGRAGTGELFF. The CDR3 region has the DNA TGTGCCACGCTGACTAGCGGGAGGGCTGGCACCGGGGAGCTGTTTTTT. The chain is built from TRBV12-3 or TRBV12-4 and TRBJ2-2; 14 bases line up with TRBD2. The CDR3 consists of 16 residues. With 10 bases clipped from V and 4 bases from J, the junction kept 8 bases outside the gene matches.

The chain has TRBV9 and TRBJ1-6; no clear D gene. The V and J ends lost 0 bases and 7 bases respectively, with 11 bases between them. From germline, CDR1 is SGDLS and CDR2 YYNGEE. The CDR3 sequence is 15 residues long. CDR3 sequence (DNA): TGTGCCAGCAGCGTAGATACCGTGGCAAATTCACCCCTCCACTTT. Encoded protein: CASSVDTVANSPLHF.

This chain links TRBV4-1 with TRBJ2-3, with a possible D match to TRBD2 (5 bases). V gave up 2 bases and J gave up 2 bases, with 11 bases separating them. Per germline, CDR1 MGHRA and CDR2 YSYEKL. CDR3 length equals 15 residues. The DNA of the CDR3 is TGCGCCAGCAGCCAACAACTAGTGGCCACAGATACGCAGTATTTT. This encodes CASSQQLVATDTQYF.

This clonotype was recorded a few times. V usage is TRBV12-3 or TRBV12-4 and J usage is TRBJ1-2; the D is unclear. V lost 4 bases and J lost 4, with 10 bases in between. This CDR3 has 13 amino acids. Here the CDR3 DNA reads TGTGCCAGCAGTTACGGAGAGGGCTATGGCTACACCTTC. Protein sequence: CASSYGEGYGYTF.

The chain couples TRBV19 to TRBJ1-1, with 7 bases lining up with TRBD1. J gave up 6 bases and V 3 bases, and 10 bases lay outside the gene matches. CDR1 LNHDA and CDR2 SQIVND come from the germline V gene (reference sequence). This CDR3 comprises 15 residues. This chain's CDR3 is CASSIWGQFNAEAFF. The CDR3 DNA sequence: TGTGCCAGTAGTATTTGGGGACAGTTCAACGCTGAAGCTTTCTTT.

In this sample, this clonotype turned up a few times. The gene calls are TRBV10-1 and TRBJ2-6; no definite D call. The CDR3 has 15 residues. Germline-derived CDR1 and CDR2 are WNHNN and SYGVQD (reference sequence). V was trimmed by 4 bases and J by 0 bases, leaving 7 bases between them. CDR3 protein: CASSVSGSGANVLTF. The CDR3 DNA sequence: TGCGCCAGCAGTGTATCGGGCTCTGGGGCCAACGTCCTGACTTTC.

The chain joins TRBV7-3 to TRBJ1-2; no clear D gene. The length of the CDR3 is 15 residues. Per germline, CDR1 SGHTA and CDR2 FQGTGA. V lost 3 bases, J lost 2 bases, and 13 bases lay in between. In nucleotides, the CDR3 is TGTGCCAGCAGCTTTGGACCAAGCCTAAACTATGGCTACACCTTC. It codes for CASSFGPSLNYGYTF.

This clonotype came up a few times. The rearrangement links TRBV20-1 to TRBJ2-3; D might be TRBD2 (6 bases). Germline V gene sequence: CDR1 DFQATT, CDR2 SNEGSKA (reference sequence). The CDR3 covers 14 residues. Trimming removed 6 bases from V and 6 bases from J, with 19 bases in between. The chain's CDR3 is CSAAGRRAEDTQYF. CDR3 nucleotide sequence: TGCAGTGCCGCTGGTAGGAGGGCTGAGGATACGCAGTATTTT.

This clonotype was picked up a small number of times. The rearrangement joins TRBV7-9 to TRBJ1-2; D is perhaps TRBD1 (5 bases). CDR1 is SEHNR, CDR2 FQNEAQ, per germline (reference sequence). The CDR3 sequence is 15 residues long. V was cut by 5 bases and J by 2 bases, with 15 bases left in between. CDR3 residues: CASSPAGTVNYGYTF. The CDR3 nucleotides read TGTGCCAGCAGCCCTGCCGGGACTGTCAACTATGGCTACACCTTC.